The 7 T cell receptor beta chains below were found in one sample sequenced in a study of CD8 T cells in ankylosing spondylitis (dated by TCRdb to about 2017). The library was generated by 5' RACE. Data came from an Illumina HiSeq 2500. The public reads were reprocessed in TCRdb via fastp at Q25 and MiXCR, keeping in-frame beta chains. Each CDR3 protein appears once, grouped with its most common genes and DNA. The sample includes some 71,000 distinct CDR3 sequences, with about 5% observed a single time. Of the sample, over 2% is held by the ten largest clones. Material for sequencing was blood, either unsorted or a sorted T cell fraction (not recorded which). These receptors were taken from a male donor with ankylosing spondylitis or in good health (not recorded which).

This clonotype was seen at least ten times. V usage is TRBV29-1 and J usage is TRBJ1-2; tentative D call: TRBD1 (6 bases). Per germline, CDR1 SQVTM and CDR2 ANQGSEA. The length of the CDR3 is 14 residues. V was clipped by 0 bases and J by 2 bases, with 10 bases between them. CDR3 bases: TGCAGCGTTGAAGATCTTGGACAGAACTATGGCTACACCTTC. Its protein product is CSVEDLGQNYGYTF.

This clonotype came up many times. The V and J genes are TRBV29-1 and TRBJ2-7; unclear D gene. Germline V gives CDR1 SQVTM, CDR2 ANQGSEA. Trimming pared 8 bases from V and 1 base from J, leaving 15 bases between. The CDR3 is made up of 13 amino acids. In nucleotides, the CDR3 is TGCAGCTTCCGGACGTCCGATTCCTACGAGCAGTACTTC. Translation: CSFRTSDSYEQYF.

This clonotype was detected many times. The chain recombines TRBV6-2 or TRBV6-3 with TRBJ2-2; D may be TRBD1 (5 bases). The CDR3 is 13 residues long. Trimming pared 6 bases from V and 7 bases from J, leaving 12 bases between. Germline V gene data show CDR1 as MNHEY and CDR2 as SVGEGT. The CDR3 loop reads CASRLQAIGELFF. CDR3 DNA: TGTGCCAGCAGACTACAGGCTATCGGGGAGCTGTTTTTT.

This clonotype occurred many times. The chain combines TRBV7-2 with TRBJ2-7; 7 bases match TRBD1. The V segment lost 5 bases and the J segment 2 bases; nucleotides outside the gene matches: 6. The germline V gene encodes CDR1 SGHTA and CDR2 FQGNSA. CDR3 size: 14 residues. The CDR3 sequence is CASSPDRYTYEQYF. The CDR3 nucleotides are TGTGCCAGCAGCCCGGACAGGTACACCTACGAGCAGTACTTC.

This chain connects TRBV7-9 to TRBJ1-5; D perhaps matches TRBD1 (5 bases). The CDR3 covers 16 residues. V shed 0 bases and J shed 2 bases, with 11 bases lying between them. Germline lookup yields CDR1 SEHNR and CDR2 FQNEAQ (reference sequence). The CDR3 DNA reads TGTGCCAGCAGCTTAGCGGCAGGGAATGGCAATCAGCCCCAGCATTTT. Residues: CASSLAAGNGNQPQHF.

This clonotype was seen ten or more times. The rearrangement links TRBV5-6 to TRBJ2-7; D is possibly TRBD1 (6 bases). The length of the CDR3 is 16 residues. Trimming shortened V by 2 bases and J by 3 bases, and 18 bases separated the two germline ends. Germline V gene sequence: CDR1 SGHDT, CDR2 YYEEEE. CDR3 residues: CASSFGGGRYLYEQYF. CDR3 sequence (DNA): TGTGCCAGCAGCTTTGGGGGCGGACGGTATCTCTACGAGCAGTACTTC.

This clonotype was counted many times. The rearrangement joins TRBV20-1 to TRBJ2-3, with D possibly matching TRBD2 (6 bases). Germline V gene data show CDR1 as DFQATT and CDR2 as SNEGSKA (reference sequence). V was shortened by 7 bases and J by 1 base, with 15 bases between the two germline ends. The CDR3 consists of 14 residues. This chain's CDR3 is CSGSGGFGTDTQYF. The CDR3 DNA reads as TGCAGTGGGTCAGGAGGGTTTGGCACAGATACGCAGTATTTT.